The 22 T cell receptor beta chains below all came from one sample that was sequenced in a study of T cells of healthy individuals. One entry per CDR3 protein, called by TCRdb with MiXCR from the 5' RACE reads. The sample carries some 82,000 distinct CDR3 sequences, 5% recorded once. The source is a female donor in good health.

V usage is TRBV20-1 and J usage is TRBJ1-2; D is perhaps TRBD1 (6 bases). The CDR3 covers 14 residues. CDR1 DFQATT and CDR2 SNEGSKA come from the germline V gene (reference sequence). Trimming took off 0 bases at V and 5 bases at J, with 13 bases between the two ends. The CDR3 DNA sequence: TGCAGTGCTAGAGATCGGTGGGGGCCGTATGGCTACACCTTC. Translating it yields CSARDRWGPYGYTF.

The sample holds many counts of this clonotype. The gene calls are TRBV25-1 and TRBJ2-6; D gene uncertain. V shed 0 bases and J shed 4 bases, with 10 bases lying between them. The CDR3 is 16 amino acids. Per germline, CDR1 MGHDK and CDR2 SYGVNS. The CDR3 DNA reads TGTGCCAGCAGTGAATATGGAGTTTCGGGGGCCAACGTCCTGACTTTC. This translates into CASSEYGVSGANVLTF. Together with reference TRBV25-1 and TRBJ2-6, the CDR3 gives the full variable domain: EADIYQTPRYLVIGTGKKITLECSQTMGHDKMYWYQQDPGMELHLIHYSYGVNSTEKGDLSSESTVSRIRTEHFPLTLESARPSHTSQYLCASSEYGVSGANVLTFGAGSRLTVL.

As for this clonotype: It may be a read error: a sequence one base away is much more abundant. The chain combines TRBV6-2 or TRBV6-3 with TRBJ1-5; D possibly corresponds to TRBD1 (6 bases). CDR3 length: 14 amino acids. The germline CDR1 and CDR2 sequences are MNHEY and SVGEGT. Here the CDR3 DNA reads TGTGCCAGCACCAAACAGGGTGGAAATCAGCACCAGCATTTT. Its translation: CASTKQGGNQHQHF.

This clonotype was recorded at least ten times. The V gene is TRBV7-8, the J gene TRBJ2-5, with TRBD1 as a possible D gene (5 bases). Germline lookup yields CDR1 SGHVS and CDR2 FQNEAQ. V was pared by 5 bases and J by 0 bases, with 7 bases between. This CDR3 is 13 amino acids long. The CDR3 loop reads CASSLTDQETQYF. In DNA form, the CDR3 reads TGTGCCAGCAGCCTGACAGACCAAGAGACCCAGTACTTC.

In its sample, this clonotype was seen many times. The chain joins TRBV20-1 to TRBJ2-7; 8 nucleotides align to TRBD2. Looked up from germline, CDR1 is DFQATT and CDR2 is SNEGSKA (reference sequence). The CDR3 has 15 residues. V shed 5 bases, J shed 1 base, and the junction held 10 bases outside the gene matches. CDR3 protein: CSAHPGTSNSYEQYF. The CDR3, as DNA: TGCAGTGCTCATCCCGGGACTAGTAATTCCTACGAGCAGTACTTC.

There are a few counts of this clonotype. The CDR3 here is CASRRTGRAFF. Here the CDR3 DNA reads TGTGCCAGCAGGCGGACAGGGCGAGCTTTCTTT. V gene TRBV6-2 or TRBV6-3 combines with J gene TRBJ1-1, with 8 bases identical to TRBD1. Losses at the gene ends were 6 bases for V and 10 bases for J; bases not matched to a gene: 4. Germline CDR1 reads MNHEY; CDR2 reads SVGEGT. The CDR3 is 11 residues long.

In this sample, this clonotype turned up many times. The chain couples TRBV28 to TRBJ2-4; D not certain. Trimming shortened V by 2 bases and J by 0 bases, and 11 bases separated the two germline ends. The CDR3 contains 16 residues. CDR1 and CDR2 (germline): MDHEN, SYDVKM. DNA for the CDR3: TGTGCCAGCAGTTTAACCCCGGCTCTAGCCAAAAACATTCAGTACTTC. Amino acids: CASSLTPALAKNIQYF.

This clonotype was observed at least ten times. The chain employs TRBV6-2 or TRBV6-3 and TRBJ1-5; possibly TRBD1 for D (5 bases). V was cut by 4 bases and J by 1 base, with 8 bases left in between. The CDR3 consists of 14 residues. CDR1 and CDR2 from the germline V gene are MNHEY and SVGEGT. The CDR3: CASSSDRSNQPQHF. DNA for the CDR3: TGTGCCAGCAGTTCCGACAGAAGCAATCAGCCCCAGCATTTT.

This clonotype was recorded many times. The genes are TRBV5-6 and TRBJ2-3; the D gene is possibly TRBD1 (5 bases). This CDR3 comprises 13 residues. Germline-derived CDR1 and CDR2 are SGHDT and YYEEEE. Deletions cut 4 bases from V and 1 base from J, with 7 bases between. The CDR3 bases are TGTGCCAGCAGCCGACAGCGCACAGATACGCAGTATTTT. As protein: CASSRQRTDTQYF. The whole variable domain, remainder taken from reference TRBV5-6 and TRBJ2-3, is DAGVTQSPTHLIKTRGQQVTLRCSPKSGHDTVSWYQQALGQGPQFIFQYYEEEERQRGNFPDRFSGHQFPNYSSELNVNALLLGDSALYLCASSRQRTDTQYFGPGTRLTVL.

In this sample, this clonotype turned up many times. The chain links TRBV9 to TRBJ2-7; D is perhaps TRBD2 (5 bases). Trimming left V 4 bases short and J 3 bases short, with 17 bases between. There are 15 residues in the CDR3. Germline lookup yields CDR1 SGDLS and CDR2 YYNGEE. The CDR3 region is CASSPYPAESYEQYF. Written as DNA, the CDR3 is TGTGCCAGCAGCCCTTACCCAGCGGAGAGCTACGAGCAGTACTTC.

This clonotype was detected ten times or more. The J gene is TRBJ1-3, the V gene TRBV3-1; no firm D call. Germline CDR1 LGHDT, CDR2 YNNKEL (reference sequence). V lost 10 bases and J 2 bases, leaving 12 bases between the germline ends. The CDR3 sequence is 13 residues long. In DNA, the CDR3 is TGTGCCACCTCCCGTGGGCCTGGAAACACCATATATTTT. Protein product: CATSRGPGNTIYF.

The chain links TRBV7-2 to TRBJ1-4; TRBD1 is a possible D gene (5 bases). With 4 bases removed from V and 8 bases from J, the gap between germline ends came to 20 bases. Germline-derived CDR1 and CDR2 are SGHTA and FQGNSA. This CDR3 has 16 residues. The CDR3 DNA reads TGTGCCAGCAGCTCTTCCCTTGGCAGGGTCCAGGAAAAACTGTTTTTT. Encoded protein: CASSSSLGRVQEKLFF.

This clonotype was counted at least ten times. One end of the junction varies from germline; a read error may be responsible. The CDR3 loop reads CSAWTSAVNF. CDR3 nucleotides: TGCAGTGCTTGGACTAGCGCGGTGAATTTT. The chain employs TRBV20-1 and TRBJ2-3; 9 bases agree with TRBD2. CDR1 DFQATT and CDR2 SNEGSKA come from the germline V gene (reference sequence). The CDR3 consists of 10 residues.

This clonotype occurred many times. This rearrangement joins TRBV7-9 to TRBJ2-5, with D tentatively TRBD1 or TRBD2 (5 bases each). V lost 8 bases and J lost 2, with 18 bases in between. CDR1 is SEHNR and CDR2 is FQNEAQ in the germline V gene (reference sequence). This CDR3 is built from 15 residues. Written as DNA, the CDR3 is TGTGCCAGCGGACCTTCAGGGAGAGGGCAAGAGACCCAGTACTTC. Its translation: CASGPSGRGQETQYF. Full variable domain (outside the CDR3, taken from reference TRBV7-9 and TRBJ2-5): DTGVSQNPRHKITKRGQNVTFRCDPISEHNRLYWYRQTLGQGPEFLTYFQNEAQLEKSRLLSDRFSAERPKGSFSTLEIQRTEQGDSAMYLCASGPSGRGQETQYFGPGTRLLVL.

In this sample, this clonotype turned up many times. As DNA, the CDR3 is TGCAGTGAGCTGGGACTAGCGGGACGCAATGAGCAGTTCTTC. It encodes CSELGLAGRNEQFF. The chain combines TRBV20-1 with TRBJ2-1; 13 nucleotides align to TRBD2. This CDR3 comprises 14 residues. From germline, CDR1 is DFQATT and CDR2 SNEGSKA (reference sequence). Unmatched junction bases numbered 6, after V lost 7 bases and J lost 6 bases.

This chain connects TRBV27 to TRBJ1-2; 8 nucleotides line up with TRBD1. This CDR3 is 15 amino acids long. Germline V gives CDR1 MNHEY, CDR2 SMNVEV (reference sequence). V gave up 3 bases and J gave up 0 bases; unmatched junction bases: 3. The CDR3 DNA follows: TGTGCCAGCAGTTTCCGGACAGGGACTAACTATGGCTACACCTTC. It is translated as CASSFRTGTNYGYTF.

This clonotype was observed at least ten times. V and J are TRBV6-2 or TRBV6-3 and TRBJ1-2, with TRBD1 as a possible D gene (6 bases). This CDR3 has 15 amino acids. Trimming pared 0 bases from V and 4 bases from J, leaving 12 bases between. The germline CDR1 and CDR2 sequences are MNHEY and SVGEGT. The CDR3 sequence: CASSYSGAQGYGYTF. The CDR3 coding sequence is TGTGCCAGCAGTTACTCGGGGGCGCAAGGCTATGGCTACACCTTC.

This rearrangement joins TRBV2 to TRBJ1-1, with a possible D match to TRBD1 (5 bases). Germline V CDR1 and CDR2: SNHLY, FYNNEI. Between the trimmed V and J ends, which lost 0 bases and 4 bases, there was a span of 12 bases. The CDR3 runs to 15 residues. CDR3 amino acids: CASSEALGRATEAFF. DNA of the CDR3: TGTGCCAGCAGTGAAGCGCTTGGCAGGGCCACTGAAGCTTTCTTT.

This clonotype was seen repeatedly, ten times or more. V usage is TRBV19 and J usage is TRBJ2-5; D unclear. This CDR3 is built from 15 residues. Trimming stripped 3 bases from V and 5 bases from J, with 16 bases between. CDR1 is LNHDA and CDR2 is SQIVND in the germline V gene (reference sequence). CDR3 bases: TGTGCCAGTAGTATCCTCCACGCACTGGGGGAGACCCAGTACTTC. It codes for CASSILHALGETQYF. The variable domain in full, completed from reference TRBV19 and TRBJ2-5, reads DGGITQSPKYLFRKEGQNVTLSCEQNLNHDAMYWYRQDPGQGLRLIYYSQIVNDFQKGDIAEGYSVSREKKESFPLTVTSAQKNPTAFYLCASSILHALGETQYFGPGTRLLVL.

V and J are TRBV6-2 or TRBV6-3 and TRBJ2-5; a weak D match, TRBD2 (6 bases). CDR1 is MNHEY, CDR2 SVGEGT, per germline. V was cut by 2 bases and J by 7 bases, with 20 bases left in between. The CDR3 is 16 residues long. The CDR3 coding sequence is TGTGCCAGCAGTTACCGTCAAGGAGGGGTCTACGGGACCCAGTACTTC. This translates into CASSYRQGGVYGTQYF.

This clonotype was seen ten or more times. A junction boundary mismatches the germline segment, possibly from a read error. The rearrangement uses TRBV7-7 and TRBJ2-1; 8 nucleotides match TRBD2. The CDR3 loop spans 18 amino acids. Germline assignment: CDR1 SSHAT and CDR2 FNYEAQ (reference sequence). CDR3 nucleotides: TGTGCTAGCAGCTTAGCGGTGCCCACAGCGGGAGTACACAATGAGCAGTTCTTC. This codes for CASSLAVPTAGVHNEQFF. Together with reference TRBV7-7 and TRBJ2-1, the CDR3 gives the full variable domain: GAGVSQSPRYKVTKRGQDVTLRCDPISSHATLYWYQQALGQGPEFLTYFNYEAQPDKSGLPSDRFSAERPEGSISTLTIQRTEQRDSAMYRCASSLAVPTAGVHNEQFFGPGTRLTVL.

Ten or more counts support this clonotype. The V call is TRBV5-4, the J call TRBJ2-7, with 10 bases aligning to TRBD2. V lost 4 bases, J lost 5 bases, and 9 bases stayed unmatched. Germline V lookup: CDR1 SGHNT, CDR2 YYREEE (reference sequence). This CDR3 has 15 residues. CDR3 loop: CASSRASSGGDEQYF. The CDR3 nucleotides read TGTGCCAGCAGCAGGGCTTCTAGCGGGGGTGACGAGCAGTACTTC.